These T cell receptor beta chains were read from a single sample in a study of cytomegalovirus exposure and HLA in healthy donors. Some clones are missing from TCRdb's copy, which holds only in-frame ones; the method was immunoSEQ multiplex PCR. Of around 230,000 clones in the sample, more than 70% were seen once. The sequencing input was PBMCs. The receptors here all came from a boy younger than 18 in good health and CMV-seronegative. Each CDR3 is given with its conserved first and last residue. Each record gives: CDR3 length, J gene, clone size, V gene, D gene, CDR3 DNA, CDR3 protein. A D gene is named only where the DNA matches it firmly. For some rows the clone size is stated as once, few or many, or as a class when expanded; others skip it.

14,TRBJ2-7,.,TRBV27,TRBD2,TGTGCCAGCAGGGCCGGACTAGCGGACTACGAGCAGTACTTC,CASRAGLADYEQYF
16,TRBJ1-4,.,TRBV7-9,.,TGTGCCAGCAGCCCGAGCCGACGGGTGTCGTTTGAAAAACTGTTTTTT,CASSPSRRVSFEKLFF
13,TRBJ2-1,.,TRBV7-2,.,TGTGCCAGCAGCCCCAGCTCCTACAATGAGCAGTTCTTC,CASSPSSYNEQFF
15,TRBJ2-3,.,TRBV9,TRBD2,TGTGCCAGCAGCGTAGTAGGACTAGCTCCAGATACGCAGTATTTT,CASSVVGLAPDTQYF
14,TRBJ1-6,.,TRBV19,TRBD1,TGTGCCAGTAGTATTGGCGACAGGGCGGCACCCCTCCACTTT,CASSIGDRAAPLHF
16,TRBJ2-3,once,TRBV10-3,TRBD1,TGTGCCATCAGGGGGACCGGGACAGGAGGCGCAGATACGCAGTATTTT,CAIRGTGTGGADTQYF
14,TRBJ1-2,.,TRBV29-1,TRBD1,TGCAGCGTTGCCCCGGGACAGGGGACGGGTGGCTACACCTTC,CSVAPGQGTGGYTF
16,TRBJ1-1,.,TRBV7-9,TRBD1,TGTGCCAGCAGCCTCGGGACAGGGGAATTGGACACTGAAGCTTTCTTT,CASSLGTGELDTEAFF
16,TRBJ1-3,.,TRBV11-2,.,TGTGCCAGCAGCTTAGGGAGCCGCTCCGGGGGTCACACCATATATTTT,CASSLGSRSGGHTIYF
16,TRBJ2-1,.,TRBV2,TRBD1,TGTGCCAGCAGTGGCTACAGGGGGCGCCCCTACAATGAGCAGTTCTTC,CASSGYRGRPYNEQFF
13,TRBJ1-3,.,TRBV5-5,.,TGTGCCAGCAGCCCCGCCGGGGGAAACACCATATATTTT,CASSPAGGNTIYF
14,TRBJ2-5,.,TRBV5-1,.,TGCGCCAGCAGCTTGGTCAGGGAAGGAGAGACCCAGTACTTC,CASSLVREGETQYF
13,TRBJ1-6,.,TRBV30,.,TGTGCCTGGATGCGTGAATTGGATTCACCCCTCCACTTT,CAWMRELDSPLHF
17,TRBJ2-6,.,TRBV11-3,TRBD2,TGTGCCAGCAGCCCTATGCGGGGGGGTGCTGGGGCCAACGTCCTGACTTTC,CASSPMRGGAGANVLTF
15,TRBJ2-1,few,TRBV9,.,TGTGCCAGCAGCAAGGAGGGGATGTCCTACAATGAGCAGTTCTTC,CASSKEGMSYNEQFF